These 10 T cell receptor beta chains came from one sample sequenced in a study of T cell responses to AZD1222 COVID-19 vaccine. The protocol was immunoSEQ multiplex PCR, while the TCRdb copy is restricted to in-frame clones and leaves out a portion. The sample shows about 50,000 clones, 70% to 90% of them seen only once. The sequencing here drew on peripheral blood, taken on day 0 of AZD1222 vaccination. Receptors were obtained from an adult in good health.

The genes are TRBV5-1 and TRBJ1-1, with 8 bases aligning to TRBD1. CDR1 SGHRS and CDR2 YFSETQ come from the germline V gene. This CDR3 has 15 amino acids. Trimming at V came to 5 bases and at J to 1 base, leaving 7 bases not matched to a gene. The DNA of the CDR3 is TGCGCCAGCAGTCGGGAGGGGACAGGGAACACTGAAGCTTTCTTT. Amino acids: CASSREGTGNTEAFF.

V usage is TRBV7-9 and J usage is TRBJ1-6, with TRBD1 matching over 9 bases. The CDR3 runs to 18 residues. With 4 bases clipped from V and 4 bases from J, the junction kept 11 bases outside the gene matches. CDR1 and CDR2 from the germline V gene are SEHNR and FQNEAQ (reference sequence). CDR3 coding DNA: TGTGCCAGCAGCTCCGGGACAGGGAGCAGGTTGTATAATTCACCCCTCCACTTT. It yields the protein CASSSGTGSRLYNSPLHF.

Here the CDR3 reads CASSILAEAKNIQYF. The CDR3 coding sequence is TGTGCCAGTAGTATTCTGGCCGAAGCCAAAAACATTCAGTACTTC. V gene TRBV19 combines with J gene TRBJ2-4; D ambiguous. Trimming took off 3 bases at V and 0 bases at J, with 9 bases between the two ends. This CDR3 contains 15 residues. Germline V CDR1 and CDR2: LNHDA, SQIVND (reference sequence).

This clone has only a few counts. The chain couples TRBV30 to TRBJ1-1; D uncertain. The V gene lost 6 bases and the J gene lost 1 base, with 15 bases spanning the gap. CDR1 is GTSNPN, CDR2 SVGIG, per germline (reference sequence). The CDR3 covers 14 residues. The CDR3, as DNA: TGTGCCTGCCAAACGGTACATGCGAACACTGAAGCTTTCTTT. Protein: CACQTVHANTEAFF.

V gene TRBV29-1 combines with J gene TRBJ1-2, with 9 bases lining up with TRBD1. Germline V gene sequence: CDR1 SQVTM, CDR2 ANQGSEA. The CDR3 is 19 amino acids. The J segment lost 3 bases and the V segment lost 2 bases, leaving 19 bases of the junction unmatched. The CDR3 is CSVERRGKGTGPKHYGYTF. For the CDR3, the DNA is TGCAGCGTTGAACGAAGAGGAAAAGGGACAGGGCCTAAGCACTATGGCTACACCTTC.

This clone qualifies as medium-sized. The rearrangement uses TRBV7-8 and TRBJ2-3; TRBD2 is a possible D gene (5 bases). The CDR3 runs to 19 residues. CDR1 and CDR2 from the germline V gene are SGHVS and FQNEAQ. V gave up 5 bases and J gave up 6 bases, with 30 bases separating them. For the CDR3, the DNA is TGTGCCAGCAGCCATAGGCCCCCTAGAACCGGAGGTACACTGGATACGCAGTATTTT. Its translation: CASSHRPPRTGGTLDTQYF.

Ten or more counts support this clone. The chain combines TRBV7-3 with TRBJ2-7; 10 bases match TRBD2. Germline V gene lookup returns CDR1 SGHTA and CDR2 FQGTGA. The CDR3 covers 14 residues. V shed 5 bases, J shed 3 bases, and the junction held 4 bases outside the gene matches. As DNA, the CDR3 is TGTGCCAGCAGCGCTAGCGGGGGCAACTACGAGCAGTACTTC. The encoded protein is CASSASGGNYEQYF.

The V call is TRBV11-2, the J call TRBJ2-5, with no clear D. Germline CDR1 and CDR2: SGHAT and FQNNGV. The CDR3 extends over 14 amino acids. Trimming cost V 6 bases and J 5 bases, with 16 bases left between them. CDR3 in amino acids: CASSSGISGETQYF. For the CDR3, the DNA is TGTGCCAGCAGTTCTGGGATCTCTGGGGAGACCCAGTACTTC. The entire variable domain, with the rest obtained from reference TRBV11-2 and TRBJ2-5, is as follows: EAGVAQSPRYKIIEKRQSVAFWCNPISGHATLYWYQQILGQGPKLLIQFQNNGVVDDSQLPKDRFSAERLKGVDSTLKIQPAKLEDSAVYLCASSSGISGETQYFGPGTRLLVL.

The CDR3 reads CASSRDRASGNTIYF. CDR3 in DNA: TGCGCCAGCAGCCGGGACAGGGCGTCTGGAAACACCATATATTTT. The chain has TRBV5-1 and TRBJ1-3; 9 positions match TRBD1. Germline V gives CDR1 SGHRS, CDR2 YFSETQ. Trimming at V came to 4 bases and at J to 1 base, leaving 3 bases not matched to a gene. The CDR3 covers 15 residues.

This clone occurred a few times. The rearrangement links TRBV11-2 to TRBJ2-7; D gene ambiguous. CDR1 is SGHAT and CDR2 is FQNNGV in the germline V gene. The CDR3 covers 13 residues. With 8 bases removed from V and 0 bases from J, the gap between germline ends came to 11 bases. The CDR3 region is CASRTQVSYEQYF. As DNA, the CDR3 is TGTGCCAGCCGGACGCAGGTCTCCTACGAGCAGTACTTC.